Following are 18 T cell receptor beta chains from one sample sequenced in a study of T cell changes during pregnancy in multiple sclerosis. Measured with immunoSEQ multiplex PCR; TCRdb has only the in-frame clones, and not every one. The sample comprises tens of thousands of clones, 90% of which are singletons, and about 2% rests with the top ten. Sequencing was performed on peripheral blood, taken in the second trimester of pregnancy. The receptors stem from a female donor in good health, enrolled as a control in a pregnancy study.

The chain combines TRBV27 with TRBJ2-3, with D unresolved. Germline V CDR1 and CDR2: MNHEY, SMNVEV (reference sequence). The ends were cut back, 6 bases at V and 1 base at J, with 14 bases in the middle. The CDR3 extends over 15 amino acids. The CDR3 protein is CASSRNPRGTDTQYF. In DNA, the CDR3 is TGTGCCAGCAGCCGAAATCCTCGGGGCACAGATACGCAGTATTTT.

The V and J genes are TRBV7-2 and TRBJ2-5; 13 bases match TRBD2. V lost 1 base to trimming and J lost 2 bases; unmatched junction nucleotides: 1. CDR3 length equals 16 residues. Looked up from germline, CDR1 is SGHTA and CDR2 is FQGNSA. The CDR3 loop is CASSLGLAGGQETQYF. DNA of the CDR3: TGTGCCAGCAGCTTAGGACTAGCGGGGGGACAAGAGACCCAGTACTTC.

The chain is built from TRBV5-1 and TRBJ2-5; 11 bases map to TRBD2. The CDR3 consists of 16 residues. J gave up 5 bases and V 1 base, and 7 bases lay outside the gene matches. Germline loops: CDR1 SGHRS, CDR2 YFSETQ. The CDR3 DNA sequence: TGCGCCAGCAGCTTGAATAGCGGGGGGGCAGGGGAGACCCAGTACTTC. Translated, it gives CASSLNSGGAGETQYF.

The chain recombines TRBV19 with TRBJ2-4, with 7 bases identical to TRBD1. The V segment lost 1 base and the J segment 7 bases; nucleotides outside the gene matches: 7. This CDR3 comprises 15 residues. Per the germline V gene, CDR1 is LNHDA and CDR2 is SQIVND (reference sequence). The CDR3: CASSIGGQRGNIQYF. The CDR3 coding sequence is TGTGCCAGTAGTATAGGGGGACAGAGGGGGAACATTCAGTACTTC.

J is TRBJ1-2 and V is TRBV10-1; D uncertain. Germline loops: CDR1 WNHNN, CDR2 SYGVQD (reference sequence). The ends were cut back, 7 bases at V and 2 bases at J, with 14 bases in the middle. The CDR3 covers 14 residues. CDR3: CASTEGSGNYGYTF. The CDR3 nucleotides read TGCGCCAGCACGGAGGGTTCGGGAAACTATGGCTACACCTTC.

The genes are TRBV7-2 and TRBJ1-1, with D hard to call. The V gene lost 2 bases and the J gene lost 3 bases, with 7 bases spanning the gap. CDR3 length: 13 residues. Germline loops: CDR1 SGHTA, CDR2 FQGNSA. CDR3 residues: CASSLRQDTEAFF. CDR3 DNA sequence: TGTGCCAGCAGCTTAAGGCAGGACACTGAAGCTTTCTTT.

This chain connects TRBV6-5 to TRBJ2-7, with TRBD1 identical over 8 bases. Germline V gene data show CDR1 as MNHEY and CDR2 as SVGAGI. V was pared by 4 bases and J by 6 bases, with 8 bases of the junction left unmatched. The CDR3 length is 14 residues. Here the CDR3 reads CASSFRDRLSEQYF. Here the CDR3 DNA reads TGTGCCAGCAGTTTCCGGGACAGGTTGTCCGAGCAGTACTTC.

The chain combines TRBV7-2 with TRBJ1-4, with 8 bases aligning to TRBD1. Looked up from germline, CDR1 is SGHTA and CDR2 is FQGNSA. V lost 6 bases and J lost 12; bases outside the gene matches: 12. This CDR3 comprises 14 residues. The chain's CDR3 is CASSPDRGWGELFF. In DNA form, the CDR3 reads TGTGCCAGCAGTCCCGACAGGGGCTGGGGGGAACTGTTTTTT.

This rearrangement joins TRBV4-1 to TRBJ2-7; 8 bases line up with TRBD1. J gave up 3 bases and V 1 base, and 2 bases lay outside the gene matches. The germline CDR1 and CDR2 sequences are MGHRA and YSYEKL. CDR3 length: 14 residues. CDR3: CASSQGDRHYEQYF. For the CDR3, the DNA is TGCGCCAGCAGCCAAGGGGACAGGCACTACGAGCAGTACTTC.

CDR3 residues: CASSHGQGDNYGYTF. The CDR3 DNA sequence: TGCGCCAGCAGCCACGGACAGGGGGATAACTATGGCTACACCTTC. The J gene is TRBJ1-2, the V gene TRBV5-1, with 10 bases aligning to TRBD1. Losses at the gene ends were 4 bases for V and 1 base for J; bases not matched to a gene: 4. The CDR3 covers 15 residues. CDR1 and CDR2 (germline): SGHRS, YFSETQ. Drawing the rest from reference TRBV5-1 and TRBJ1-2, the complete variable domain is KAGVTQTPRYLIKTRGQQVTLSCSPISGHRSVSWYQQTPGQGLQFLFEYFSETQRNKGNFPGRFSGRQFSNSRSEMNVSTLELGDSALYLCASSHGQGDNYGYTFGSGTRLTVV.

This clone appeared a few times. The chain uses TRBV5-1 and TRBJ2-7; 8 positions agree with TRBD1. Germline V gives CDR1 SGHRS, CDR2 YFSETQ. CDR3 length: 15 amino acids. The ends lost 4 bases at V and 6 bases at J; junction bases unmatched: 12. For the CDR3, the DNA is TGCGCCAGCAGCCCCCTACAGGGGGTTCTGGGCGAGCAGTACTTC. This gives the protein CASSPLQGVLGEQYF.

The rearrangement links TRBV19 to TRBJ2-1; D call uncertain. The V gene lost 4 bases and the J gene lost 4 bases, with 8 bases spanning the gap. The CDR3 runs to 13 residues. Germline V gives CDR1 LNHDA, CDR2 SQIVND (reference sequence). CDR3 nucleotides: TGTGCCAGTAGTACGTCCGGGTACAATGAGCAGTTCTTC. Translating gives CASSTSGYNEQFF. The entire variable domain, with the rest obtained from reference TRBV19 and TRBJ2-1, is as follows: DGGITQSPKYLFRKEGQNVTLSCEQNLNHDAMYWYRQDPGQGLRLIYYSQIVNDFQKGDIAEGYSVSREKKESFPLTVTSAQKNPTAFYLCASSTSGYNEQFFGPGTRLTVL.

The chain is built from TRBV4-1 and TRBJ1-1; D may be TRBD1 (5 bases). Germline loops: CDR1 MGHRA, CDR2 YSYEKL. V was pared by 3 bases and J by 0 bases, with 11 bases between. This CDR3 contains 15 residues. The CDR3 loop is CASSHSQGMNTEAFF. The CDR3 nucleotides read TGCGCCAGCAGCCATTCTCAGGGAATGAACACTGAAGCTTTCTTT.

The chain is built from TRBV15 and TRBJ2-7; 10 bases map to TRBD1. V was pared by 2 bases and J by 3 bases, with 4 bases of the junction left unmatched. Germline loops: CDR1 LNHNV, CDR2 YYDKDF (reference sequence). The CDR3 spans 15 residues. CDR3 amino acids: CATSRRTGGYYEQYF. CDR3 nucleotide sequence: TGTGCCACCAGCAGACGGACAGGGGGGTACTACGAGCAGTACTTC.

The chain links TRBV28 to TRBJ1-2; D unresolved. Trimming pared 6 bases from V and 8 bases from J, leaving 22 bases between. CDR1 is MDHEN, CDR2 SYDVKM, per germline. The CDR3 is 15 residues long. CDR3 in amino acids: CASSSVRSAAWGYTF. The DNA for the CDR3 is TGTGCCAGCAGCTCTGTTAGGAGTGCGGCATGGGGCTACACCTTC.

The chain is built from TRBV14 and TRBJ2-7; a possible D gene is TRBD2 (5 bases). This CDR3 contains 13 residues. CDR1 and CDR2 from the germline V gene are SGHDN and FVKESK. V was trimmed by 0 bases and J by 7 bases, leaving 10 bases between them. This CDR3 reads CASSQDLGGEQYF. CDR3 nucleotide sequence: TGTGCCAGCAGCCAAGATCTAGGAGGAGAGCAGTACTTC.

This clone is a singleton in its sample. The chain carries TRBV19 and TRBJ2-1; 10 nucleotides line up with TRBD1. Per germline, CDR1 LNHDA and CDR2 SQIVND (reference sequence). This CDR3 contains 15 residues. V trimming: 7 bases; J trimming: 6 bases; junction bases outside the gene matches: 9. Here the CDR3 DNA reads TGTGCCAGTACCTCTCCGGGGACAGGGGTCAATGAGCAGTTCTTC. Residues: CASTSPGTGVNEQFF.

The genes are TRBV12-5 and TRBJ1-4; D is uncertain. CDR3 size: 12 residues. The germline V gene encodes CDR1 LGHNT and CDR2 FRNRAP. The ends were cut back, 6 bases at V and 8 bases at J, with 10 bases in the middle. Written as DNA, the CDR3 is TGTGCTAGTGGCCACGCCGGGGAAAAACTGTTTTTT. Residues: CASGHAGEKLFF.